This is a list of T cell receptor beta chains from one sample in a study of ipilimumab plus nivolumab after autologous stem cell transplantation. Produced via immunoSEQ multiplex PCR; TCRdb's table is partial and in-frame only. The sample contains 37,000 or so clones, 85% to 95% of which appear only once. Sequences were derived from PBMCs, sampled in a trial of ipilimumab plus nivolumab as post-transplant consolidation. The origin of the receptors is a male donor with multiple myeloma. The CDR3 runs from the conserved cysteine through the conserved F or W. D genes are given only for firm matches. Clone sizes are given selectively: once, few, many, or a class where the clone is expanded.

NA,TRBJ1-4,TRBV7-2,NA,CASSFSRGGNLLAF,TGTGCCAGCAGCTTCTCCCGTGGGGGGAACCTTCTCGCGTTT
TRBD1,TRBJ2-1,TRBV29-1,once,CSVEVIGQGYEQFF,TGCAGCGTTGAAGTAATCGGACAGGGCTATGAGCAGTTCTTC
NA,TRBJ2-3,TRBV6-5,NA,CASTTARRSTDTQYF,TGTGCCAGCACCACGGCCAGGAGAAGCACAGATACGCAGTATTTT
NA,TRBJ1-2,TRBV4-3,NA,CASSQDGQSIYGYTF,TGCGCCAGCAGCCAAGATGGACAGTCAATCTATGGCTACACCTTC
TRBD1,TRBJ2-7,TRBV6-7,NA,CASSSPGQDSYEQYF,TGTGCCAGCAGTTCACCGGGACAGGACTCCTACGAGCAGTACTTC
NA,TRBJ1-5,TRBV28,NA,CASTSQRLGSQPQHF,TGTGCCAGCACCTCTCAAAGGCTGGGGAGTCAGCCCCAGCATTTT
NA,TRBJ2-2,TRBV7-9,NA,CASSFYSGNTGELFF,TGTGCCAGCAGCTTTTATAGCGGAAACACCGGGGAGCTGTTTTTT
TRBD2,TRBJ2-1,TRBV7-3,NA,CASSWEGSRYSNEQFF,TGTGCCAGCAGCTGGGAGGGGTCTAGATATAGCAATGAGCAGTTCTTC
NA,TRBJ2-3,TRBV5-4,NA,CASSLAPGAADTQYF,TGTGCCAGCAGCTTGGCCCCGGGAGCCGCGGATACGCAGTATTTT
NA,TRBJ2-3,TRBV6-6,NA,CASSYSVSSTDTQYF,TGTGCCAGCAGTTATAGCGTCAGTAGCACAGATACGCAGTATTTT
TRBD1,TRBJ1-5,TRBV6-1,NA,CASSQDRDQPQHF,TGTGCCAGCAGTCAAGACAGGGACCAGCCCCAGCATTTT
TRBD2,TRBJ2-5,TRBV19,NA,CASSSVSGEETQYF,TGTGCCAGTAGTTCGGTTAGCGGGGAAGAGACCCAGTACTTC
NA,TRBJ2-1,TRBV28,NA,CASSLEAYNEQFF,TGTGCCAGCAGTTTAGAGGCTTACAATGAGCAGTTCTTC
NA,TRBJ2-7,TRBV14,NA,CASSIGGTSIYEQYF,TGTGCCAGCTCGATAGGTGGGACTTCAATTTACGAGCAGTACTTC
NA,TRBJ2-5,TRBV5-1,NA,CASSFSSRGREETQYF,TGCGCCAGCAGCTTCAGCTCGCGGGGAAGGGAAGAGACCCAGTACTTC
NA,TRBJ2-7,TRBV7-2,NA,CASSSRGTSGPYEQYF,TGTGCCAGCAGCTCCCGCGGGACCTCGGGTCCCTACGAGCAGTACTTC
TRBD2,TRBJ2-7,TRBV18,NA,CASSPAGVTYEQYF,TGTGCCAGCTCACCGGCGGGAGTAACTTACGAGCAGTACTTC
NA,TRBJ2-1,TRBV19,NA,CASTIGGGEQFF,TGTGCCAGTACTATTGGGGGTGGGGAGCAGTTCTTC
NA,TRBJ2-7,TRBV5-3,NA,CARSFTGEPCEQYF,TGTGCCAGAAGCTTTACGGGAGAACCCTGCGAGCAGTACTTC
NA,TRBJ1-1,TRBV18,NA,CASSPGTFTEAFF,TGTGCCAGCTCACCAGGGACTTTCACTGAAGCTTTCTTT
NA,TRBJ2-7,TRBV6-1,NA,CASSYALQQGEQYF,TGTGCCAGCAGTTATGCTCTGCAACAGGGCGAGCAGTACTTC
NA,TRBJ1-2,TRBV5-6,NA,CASSLLQRNYGYTF,TGTGCCAGCAGCTTGTTACAGAGAAACTATGGCTACACCTTC
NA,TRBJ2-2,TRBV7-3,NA,CASSSRTFPGELFF,TGTGCCAGCAGCTCCCGGACCTTCCCCGGGGAGCTGTTTTTT
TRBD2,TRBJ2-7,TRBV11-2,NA,CASSSREGGYEQYF,TGTGCCAGCAGCTCGCGGGAGGGCGGCTACGAGCAGTACTTC
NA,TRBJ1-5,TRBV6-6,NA,CASSYDDQPQHF,TGTGCCAGCAGTTACGATGATCAGCCCCAGCATTTT
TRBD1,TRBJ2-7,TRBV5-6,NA,CASWGTGSSYEQYF,TGTGCCAGTTGGGGGACAGGGAGCTCCTACGAGCAGTACTTC
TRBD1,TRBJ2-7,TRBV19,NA,CASSSGQGALYEQYF,TGTGCCAGTAGTTCCGGACAGGGGGCGCTGTACGAGCAGTACTTC
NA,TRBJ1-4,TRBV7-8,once,CASSQIGSTGLNEKLFF,TGTGCCAGCAGCCAAATAGGGTCTACAGGGCTGAATGAAAAACTGTTTTTT
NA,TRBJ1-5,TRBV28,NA,CAPLWALDYWRSGNQPQHF,TGTGCCCCCCTTTGGGCCTTGGACTACTGGAGGTCGGGCAATCAGCCCCAGCATTTT
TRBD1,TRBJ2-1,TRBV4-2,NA,CASSQDGGTGDVNEQFF,TGTGCCAGCAGCCAAGATGGGGGAACAGGGGATGTCAATGAGCAGTTCTTC
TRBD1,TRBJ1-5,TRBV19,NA,CASSIGTGYSNQPQHF,TGTGCCAGTAGTATCGGGACAGGGTATAGCAATCAGCCCCAGCATTTT
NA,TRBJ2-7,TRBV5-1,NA,CASSLALSSHEQYF,TGCGCCAGCAGCTTGGCCCTCAGTAGCCACGAGCAGTACTTC
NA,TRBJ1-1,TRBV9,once,CASSVLPGNTEAFF,TGTGCCAGCAGCGTCCTCCCGGGGAACACTGAAGCTTTCTTT
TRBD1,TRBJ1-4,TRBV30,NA,CAWSGQGAEKLFF,TGTGCCTGGAGTGGACAGGGGGCTGAAAAACTGTTTTTT
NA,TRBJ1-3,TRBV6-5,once,CASSYGPASGNTIYF,TGTGCCAGCAGTTACGGGCCGGCGTCTGGAAACACCATATATTTT
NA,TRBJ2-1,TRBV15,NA,CATSRVMNEQFF,TGTGCCACCAGCCGCGTGATGAATGAGCAGTTCTTC
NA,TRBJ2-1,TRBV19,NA,CASSIGDFRGIKFF,TGTGCCAGTAGTATCGGCGATTTTAGGGGGATTAAGTTCTTC
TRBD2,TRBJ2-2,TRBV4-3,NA,CASSHLVTSGTNTGELFF,TGCGCCAGCAGCCACTTGGTGACTAGCGGTACTAACACCGGGGAGCTGTTTTTT
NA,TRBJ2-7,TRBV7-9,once,CASSLLYEQYF,TGTGCCAGCAGCTTATTATACGAGCAGTACTTC
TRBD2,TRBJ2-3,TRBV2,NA,CASKQTSGRQGTDTQYF,TGTGCCAGCAAGCAAACTAGCGGGAGACAGGGCACAGATACGCAGTATTTT
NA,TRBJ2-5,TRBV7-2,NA,CASSSRRLGDFETQYF,TGTGCCAGCAGCTCTCGGAGGTTGGGGGATTTCGAGACCCAGTACTTC
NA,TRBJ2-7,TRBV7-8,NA,CASSFNRAYEQYF,TGTGCCAGCAGCTTCAACAGGGCCTACGAGCAGTACTTC
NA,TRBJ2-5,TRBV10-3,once,CAIGSPQGKTQYF,TGTGCCATCGGAAGCCCCCAGGGGAAGACCCAGTACTTC
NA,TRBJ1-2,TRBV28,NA,CASSFPPLYGYTF,TGTGCCAGCAGTTTCCCCCCACTCTATGGCTACACCTTC
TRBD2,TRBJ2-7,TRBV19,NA,CASREGSGGTYEQYF,TGTGCCAGTAGAGAAGGTAGCGGGGGGACCTACGAGCAGTACTTC
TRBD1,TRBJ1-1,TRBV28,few,CASTTGGAGATEAFF,TGTGCCAGCACGACAGGGGGCGCCGGTGCTACTGAAGCTTTCTTT
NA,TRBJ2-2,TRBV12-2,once,CASRPRLAGDSNTGELFF,TGTGCAAGTCGCCCAAGACTAGCGGGTGATTCGAACACCGGGGAGCTGTTTTTT
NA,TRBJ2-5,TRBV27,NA,CASSSTQETQYF,TGTGCCAGCAGTTCCACACAAGAGACCCAGTACTTC
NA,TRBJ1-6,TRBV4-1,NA,CASSQDLTGANSPLHF,TGCGCCAGCAGCCAAGATTTAACAGGAGCCAATTCACCCCTCCACTTT
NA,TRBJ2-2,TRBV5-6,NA,CASSSWSVRTGELFF,TGTGCCAGCAGCTCGTGGTCAGTACGCACCGGGGAGCTGTTTTTT
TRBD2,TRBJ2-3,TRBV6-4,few,CASRAGTSGTHPSKTDTQYF,TGTGCCAGCAGAGCGGGGACTAGCGGGACACACCCGTCTAAGACAGATACGCAGTATTTT
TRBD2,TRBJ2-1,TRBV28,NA,CASSLVIAGNEQFF,TGTGCCAGCAGTTTGGTAATAGCGGGTAATGAGCAGTTCTTC
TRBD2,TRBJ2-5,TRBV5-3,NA,CARSFLAGGRHEQETQYF,TGTGCCAGAAGCTTCCTGGCGGGGGGCCGTCATGAGCAAGAGACCCAGTACTTC